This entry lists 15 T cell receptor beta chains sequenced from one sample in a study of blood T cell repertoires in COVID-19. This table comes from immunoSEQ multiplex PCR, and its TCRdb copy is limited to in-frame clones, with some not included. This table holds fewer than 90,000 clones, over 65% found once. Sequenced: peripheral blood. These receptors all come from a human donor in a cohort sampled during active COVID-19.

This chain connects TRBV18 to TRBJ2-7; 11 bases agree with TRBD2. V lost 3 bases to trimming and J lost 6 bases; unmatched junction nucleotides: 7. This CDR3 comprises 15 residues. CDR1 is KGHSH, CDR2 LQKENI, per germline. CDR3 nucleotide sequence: TGTGCCAGCTCACCTACTAGCGGGAGCTTATTCGAGCAGTACTTC. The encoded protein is CASSPTSGSLFEQYF.

The CDR3 spells CASRPGTMSNQPQHF. Written as DNA, the CDR3 is TGTGCCAGCAGACCCGGGACAATGAGCAATCAGCCCCAGCATTTT. V and J are TRBV28 and TRBJ1-5; the D gene is possibly TRBD1 (6 bases). The length of the CDR3 is 15 residues. The V end lost 6 bases, the J end lost 1 base, and 13 bases lay between the germline ends. Germline CDR1 and CDR2: MDHEN and SYDVKM.

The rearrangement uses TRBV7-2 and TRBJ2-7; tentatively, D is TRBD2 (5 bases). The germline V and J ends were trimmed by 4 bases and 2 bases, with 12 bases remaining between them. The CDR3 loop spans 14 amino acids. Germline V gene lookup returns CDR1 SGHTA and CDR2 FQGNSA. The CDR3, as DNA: TGTGCCAGCAGCTGGCTTGGGAGAACCTACGAGCAGTACTTC. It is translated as CASSWLGRTYEQYF.

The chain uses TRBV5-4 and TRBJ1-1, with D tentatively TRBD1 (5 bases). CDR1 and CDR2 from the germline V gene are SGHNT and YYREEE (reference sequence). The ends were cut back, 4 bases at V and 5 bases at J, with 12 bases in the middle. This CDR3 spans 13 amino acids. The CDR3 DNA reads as TGTGCCAGCAGCAAGGGGACTGGAACTGAAGCTTTCTTT. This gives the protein CASSKGTGTEAFF. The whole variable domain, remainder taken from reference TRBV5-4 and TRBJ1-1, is ETGVTQSPTHLIKTRGQQVTLRCSSQSGHNTVSWYQQALGQGPQFIFQYYREEENGRGNFPPRFSGLQFPNYSSELNVNALELDDSALYLCASSKGTGTEAFFGQGTRLTVV.

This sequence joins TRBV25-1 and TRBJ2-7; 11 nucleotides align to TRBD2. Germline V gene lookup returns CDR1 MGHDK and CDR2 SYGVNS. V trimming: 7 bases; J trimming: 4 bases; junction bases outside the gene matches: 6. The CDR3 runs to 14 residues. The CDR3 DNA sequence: TGTGCCAGCACCCAGACTAGCGGGAATTACGAGCAGTACTTC. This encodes CASTQTSGNYEQYF.

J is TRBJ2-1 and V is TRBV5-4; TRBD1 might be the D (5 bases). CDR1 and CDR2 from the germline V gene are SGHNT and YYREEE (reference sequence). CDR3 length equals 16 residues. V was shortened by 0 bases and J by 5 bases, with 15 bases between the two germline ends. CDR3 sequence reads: CASSLAARVVHNEQFF. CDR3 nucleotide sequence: TGTGCCAGCAGCTTGGCCGCCAGGGTGGTCCACAATGAGCAGTTCTTC.

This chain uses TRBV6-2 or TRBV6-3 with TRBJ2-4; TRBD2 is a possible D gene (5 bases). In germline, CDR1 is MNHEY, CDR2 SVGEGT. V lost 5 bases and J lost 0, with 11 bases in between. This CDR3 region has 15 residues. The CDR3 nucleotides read TGTGCCAGCAGTATCTCCGGACTAGCCAAAAACATTCAGTACTTC. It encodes CASSISGLAKNIQYF.

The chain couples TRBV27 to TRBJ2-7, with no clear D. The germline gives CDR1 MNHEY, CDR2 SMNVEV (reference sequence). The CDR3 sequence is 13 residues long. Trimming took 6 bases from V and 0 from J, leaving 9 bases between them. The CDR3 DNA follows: TGTGCCAGCAGCCGGAGTATCTCCTACGAGCAGTACTTC. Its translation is CASSRSISYEQYF.

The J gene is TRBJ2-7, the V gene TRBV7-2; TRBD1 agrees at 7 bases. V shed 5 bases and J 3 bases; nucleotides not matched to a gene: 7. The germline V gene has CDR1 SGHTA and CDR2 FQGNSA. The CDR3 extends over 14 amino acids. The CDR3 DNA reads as TGTGCCAGCAGCAAGCAGGGACAGATCTACGAGCAGTACTTC. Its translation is CASSKQGQIYEQYF. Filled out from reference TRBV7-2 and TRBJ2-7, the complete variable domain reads GAGVSQSPSNKVTEKGKDVELRCDPISGHTALYWYRQSLGQGLEFLIYFQGNSAPDKSGLPSDRFSAERTGGSVSTLTIQRTQQEDSAVYLCASSKQGQIYEQYFGPGTRLTVT.

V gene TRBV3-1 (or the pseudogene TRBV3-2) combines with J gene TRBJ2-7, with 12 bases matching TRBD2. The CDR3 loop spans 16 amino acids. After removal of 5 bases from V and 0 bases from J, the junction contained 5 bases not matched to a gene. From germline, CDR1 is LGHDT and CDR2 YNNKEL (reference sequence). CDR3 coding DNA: TGTGCCAGCAGCACCCGACTAGCGGGGGACTCCTACGAGCAGTACTTC. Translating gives CASSTRLAGDSYEQYF.

CDR3 nucleotides: TGTGCCAGCAGTACCTACTTGGGAGGTCGCTCCTACAATGAGCAGTTCTTC. Translated, it gives CASSTYLGGRSYNEQFF. The rearrangement uses TRBV6-2 or TRBV6-3 and TRBJ2-1; possible D gene TRBD2, 6 bases. CDR1 MNHEY and CDR2 SVGEGT come from the germline V gene. V gave up 5 bases and J gave up 0 bases, with 17 bases separating them. The length of the CDR3 is 17 residues.

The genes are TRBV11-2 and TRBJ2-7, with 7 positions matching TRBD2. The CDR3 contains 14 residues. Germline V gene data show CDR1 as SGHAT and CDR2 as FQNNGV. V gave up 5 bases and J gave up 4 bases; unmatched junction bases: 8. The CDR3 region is CASSDVASGYEQYF. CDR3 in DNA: TGTGCCAGCAGCGACGTAGCTAGCGGTTACGAGCAGTACTTC.

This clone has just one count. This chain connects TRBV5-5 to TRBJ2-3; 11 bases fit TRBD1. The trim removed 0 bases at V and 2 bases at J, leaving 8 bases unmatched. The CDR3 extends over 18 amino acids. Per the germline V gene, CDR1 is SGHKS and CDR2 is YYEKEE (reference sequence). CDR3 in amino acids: CASSLGFGTGGSTDTQYF. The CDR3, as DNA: TGTGCCAGCAGCTTGGGATTTGGGACAGGGGGATCCACAGATACGCAGTATTTT.

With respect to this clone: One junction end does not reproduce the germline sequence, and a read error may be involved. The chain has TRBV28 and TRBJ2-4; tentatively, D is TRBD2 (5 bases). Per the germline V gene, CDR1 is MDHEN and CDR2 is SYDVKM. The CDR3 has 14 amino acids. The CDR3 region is CASSLSGGSPNKLF. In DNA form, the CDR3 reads TGTGCCAGCAGTTTAAGCGGAGGAAGTCCCAATAAGCTATTC.

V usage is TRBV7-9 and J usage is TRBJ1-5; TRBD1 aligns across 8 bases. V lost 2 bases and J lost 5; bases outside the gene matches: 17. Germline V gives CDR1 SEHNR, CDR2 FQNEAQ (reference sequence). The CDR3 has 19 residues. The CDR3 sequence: CASSLTSMAPGQGYQPQHF. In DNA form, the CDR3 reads TGTGCCAGCAGCTTAACTTCTATGGCGCCTGGACAGGGATATCAGCCCCAGCATTTT. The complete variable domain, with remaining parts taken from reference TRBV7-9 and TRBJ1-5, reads DTGVSQNPRHKITKRGQNVTFRCDPISEHNRLYWYRQTLGQGPEFLTYFQNEAQLEKSRLLSDRFSAERPKGSFSTLEIQRTEQGDSAMYLCASSLTSMAPGQGYQPQHFGDGTRLSIL.